This is a list of T cell receptor beta chains from one sample in a study of blood T cell repertoires in COVID-19. The repertoire was sequenced with immunoSEQ multiplex PCR; TCRdb's copy has only in-frame clones and lacks some. The repertoire holds approximately 61,000 clones, with around 88% as singletons. Sequenced: peripheral blood. These receptors were obtained from an elderly woman with active COVID-19. Both conserved end residues are part of each CDR3. D genes are given only for firm matches. A clone size is listed for some rows: how often the clone was seen (once, few, many), or a class if it is expanded.

V gene	J gene	clone size	D gene	CDR3 DNA	CDR3 protein
TRBV18	TRBJ1-1	NA	NA	TGTGCCAGCTCACCCGTTAAGGGGGACACTGAAGCTTTCTTT	CASSPVKGDTEAFF
TRBV5-1	TRBJ1-1	NA	TRBD1	TGCGCCAGCAGCTTGGGAACAGGGGCGACTGAAGCTTTCTTT	CASSLGTGATEAFF
TRBV12-3/TRBV12-4	TRBJ1-1	NA	TRBD1	TGTGCCAGCAGGATAACAGGGGCGCGGGCTTTCTTT	CASRITGARAFF
TRBV5-1	TRBJ2-1	NA	NA	TGCGCCAGCAGCTTGTATCCGGGTACCGATGAGCAGTTCTTC	CASSLYPGTDEQFF
TRBV10-3	TRBJ2-7	once	TRBD2	TGTGCCATCAGTGGTGGACTAGCCTCCTTCGAGCAGTACTTC	CAISGGLASFEQYF
TRBV7-2	TRBJ2-5	NA	TRBD2	TGTGCCAGCAGCTTAGCTAGCGGGGGTTGGGAGACCCAGTACTTC	CASSLASGGWETQYF
TRBV2	TRBJ1-6	few	NA	TGTGCCAGCAGGTTAACGAGATCACCCCTCCACTTT	CASRLTRSPLHF
TRBV2	TRBJ2-7	NA	NA	TGTGCCAGCAGTGACAGGGGACGCACCTACGAGCAGTACTTC	CASSDRGRTYEQYF
TRBV2	TRBJ2-7	NA	NA	TGTGCCAGCACTTTGGGAGGGGGGTCCTACGAGCAGTACTTC	CASTLGGGSYEQYF
TRBV5-4	TRBJ2-3	once	NA	TGTGCCAGCAGTTCCCAACAGCGGACTAGCACAGATACGCAGTATTTT	CASSSQQRTSTDTQYF
TRBV18	TRBJ1-2	NA	TRBD1	TGTGCCAGCTCCCGACAGGGAAGAGGCTACACCTTC	CASSRQGRGYTF
TRBV7-9	TRBJ1-6	NA	NA	TGTGCCAGCAGCTTACAGGGTCTTTATTCACCCCTCCACTTT	CASSLQGLYSPLHF
TRBV29-1	TRBJ2-4	NA	TRBD1	TGCAGCGTTGAAGCCCGGGGACAGCCCCCAGGAAACATTCAGTACTTC	CSVEARGQPPGNIQYF
TRBV20-1	TRBJ2-3	NA	TRBD2	TGCAGTGCTAGTGTTCTAGCGGGGGGGCCTAGCACAGATACGCAGTATTTT	CSASVLAGGPSTDTQYF
TRBV7-8	TRBJ1-4	NA	NA	TGTGCCAGCAGCTTAGGGGCAGCAACTAATGAAAAACTGTTTTTT	CASSLGAATNEKLFF
TRBV7-3	TRBJ2-3	NA	TRBD2	TGTGCCAGCAGCCCCCCCGTCCCGGGACTAGCGGGGGGGCCCACAGATACGCAGTATTTT	CASSPPVPGLAGGPTDTQYF
TRBV5-1	TRBJ2-7	NA	NA	TGCGCCAGCACCCGAGGGGGGGAGGGAGGAAGTGAGCAGTACTTC	CASTRGGEGGSEQYF
TRBV9	TRBJ2-5	NA	NA	TGTGCCTGCTGCGCACCGCGTAGGGGGGGGGCGGGGGAGACCCAGTACTTC	CACCAPRRGGAGETQYF
TRBV5-4	TRBJ2-3	NA	NA	TGTGCCAGCAGCTTGGACTACCAAAGCACAGATACGCAGTATTTT	CASSLDYQSTDTQYF
TRBV4-3	TRBJ1-2	NA	NA	TGCGCCAGCAGCCAATGGGCGGCACAGGCCATAAACTATGGCTACACCTTC	CASSQWAAQAINYGYTF
TRBV7-8	TRBJ2-7	NA	NA	TGTGCCAGCAGCTTAGGCGGGGCCATCTACGAGCAGTACTTC	CASSLGGAIYEQYF
TRBV9	TRBJ2-7	NA	TRBD2	TGTGCCAGCAGCATAACTAGCGGGGGCCGCTACGAGCAGTACTTC	CASSITSGGRYEQYF
TRBV6-1	TRBJ1-2	once	TRBD1	TGTGCCAGCAGTGAGAGGACAGGCTATGGCTACACCTTC	CASSERTGYGYTF
TRBV12-3/TRBV12-4	TRBJ2-7	few	NA	TGTGCCAGCAGTTTACGGGGCTACGAGCAGTACTTC	CASSLRGYEQYF
TRBV27	TRBJ1-5	NA	NA	TGTGCCAGCAGTTTATGGGGGGACGGCAATCAGCCCCAGCATTTT	CASSLWGDGNQPQHF
TRBV4-1	TRBJ2-3	NA	NA	TGCGCCAGCAGCCAAGGTGGGAGCCTGAGGGGGGGGACAGATACGCAGTATTTT	CASSQGGSLRGGTDTQYF
TRBV2	TRBJ2-1	NA	TRBD1	TGTGCCAGCAGTGAACAGGGGGCGTCCTACAATGAGCAGTTCTTC	CASSEQGASYNEQFF
TRBV6-2/TRBV6-3	TRBJ1-2	few	TRBD1	TGTGCCAGCAGTTACACAGGGGGCTATGGCTACACCTTC	CASSYTGGYGYTF
TRBV5-4	TRBJ2-3	NA	NA	TGTGCCAGCAGCTCGCGGACTAGCACAGATACGCAGTATTTT	CASSSRTSTDTQYF
TRBV4-1	TRBJ1-6	NA	TRBD1	TGCGCCAGCAGCCAAGATATGGACAGGGAGAATTCACCCCTCCACTTT	CASSQDMDRENSPLHF
TRBV7-9	TRBJ1-1	NA	NA	TGTGCCAGCAGCTTAGCCCGGACAGCCAACACTGAAGCTTTCTTT	CASSLARTANTEAFF
TRBV18	TRBJ1-6	NA	TRBD1	TGTGCCAGCTCACCGGACAGGGGGCTTGATTCACCCCTCCACTTT	CASSPDRGLDSPLHF
TRBV4-3	TRBJ2-7	NA	TRBD1	TGCGCCAGCAGCCAAGATCCCCTACAGGGGCCCCACTACGAGCAGTACTTC	CASSQDPLQGPHYEQYF
TRBV9	TRBJ2-7	NA	TRBD1	TGTGCCAGCAGCGCAAGCCGGGACAGGGTCATTCTGGAGCAGTACTTC	CASSASRDRVILEQYF
TRBV19	TRBJ1-5	NA	TRBD1	TGTGCCAGTAGTATTACAGGGGTAGGCAATCAGCCCCAGCATTTT	CASSITGVGNQPQHF